This T cell receptor beta chain stems from a study of blood T cell repertoires in COVID-19. Study-wide background: Sites across the United States, Italy and Spain contributed samples from acute and convalescent COVID-19. Sample material is recorded as cDNA or gDNA derived from T cells, B-cell-depleted T cells, or PBMCs.

As handled by the study authors: Reference gene primer amplification yielded estimated nucleated cell counts. TCRdb keeps only in-frame clones here, not all; method: immunoSEQ multiplex PCR. From that table come the V and J calls and clone size; the DNA was used to work out D and trimming. The sample contains about 200,000 clones, 85% to 90% of which appear only once. V was clipped by 1 base and J by 3 bases; unmatched bases: 4. Looked up from germline, CDR1 is ENHRY and CDR2 is SYGVKD. The CDR3 length is 16 residues. Sequenced sample: peripheral blood. The receptor comes from a woman aged 50 to 60 with acute or convalescent COVID-19. The J gene is TRBJ2-1, the V gene TRBV10-3; 9 bases map to TRBD2. CDR3 in amino acids: CAISELRLAVYNEQFF. For the CDR3, the DNA is TGTGCCATCAGTGAGTTAAGACTAGCGGTCTACAATGAGCAGTTCTTC.